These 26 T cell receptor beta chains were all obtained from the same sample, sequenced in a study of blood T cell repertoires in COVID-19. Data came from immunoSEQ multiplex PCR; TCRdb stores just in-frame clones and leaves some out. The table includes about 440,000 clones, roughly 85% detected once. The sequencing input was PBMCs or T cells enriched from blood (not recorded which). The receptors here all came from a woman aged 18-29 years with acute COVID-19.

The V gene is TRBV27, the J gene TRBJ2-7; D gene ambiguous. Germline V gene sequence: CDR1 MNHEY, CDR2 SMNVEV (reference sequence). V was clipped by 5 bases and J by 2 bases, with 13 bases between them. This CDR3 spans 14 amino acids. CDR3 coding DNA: TGTGCCAGCAGTCCCGAATCTCACACCTACGAGCAGTACTTC. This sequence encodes CASSPESHTYEQYF.

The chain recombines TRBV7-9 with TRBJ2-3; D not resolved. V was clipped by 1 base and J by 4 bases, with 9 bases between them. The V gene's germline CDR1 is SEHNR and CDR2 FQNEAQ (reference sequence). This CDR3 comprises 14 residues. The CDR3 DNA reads TGTGCCAGCAGCTTAGGCCAGGTCTCAGATACGCAGTATTTT. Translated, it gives CASSLGQVSDTQYF.

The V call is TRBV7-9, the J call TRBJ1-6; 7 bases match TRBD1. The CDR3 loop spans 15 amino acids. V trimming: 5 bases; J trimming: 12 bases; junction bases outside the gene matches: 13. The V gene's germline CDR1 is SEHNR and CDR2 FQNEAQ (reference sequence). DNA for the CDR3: TGTGCCAGCAGCCACAGCGCCCGACAGGGAGTACCCCTCCACTTT. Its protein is CASSHSARQGVPLHF.

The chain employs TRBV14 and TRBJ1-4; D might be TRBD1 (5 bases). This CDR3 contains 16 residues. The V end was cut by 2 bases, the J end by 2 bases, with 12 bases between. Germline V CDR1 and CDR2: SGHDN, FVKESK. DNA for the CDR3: TGTGCCAGCAGCCAACGGACATGGGGCACTAATGAAAAACTGTTTTTT. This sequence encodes CASSQRTWGTNEKLFF.

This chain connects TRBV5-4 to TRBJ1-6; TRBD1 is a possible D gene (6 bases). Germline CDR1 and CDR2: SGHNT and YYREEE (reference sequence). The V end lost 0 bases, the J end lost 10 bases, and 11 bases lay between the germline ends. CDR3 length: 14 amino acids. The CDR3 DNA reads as TGTGCCAGCAGCTTGGACCAGGGGCGGTCACCCCTCCACTTT. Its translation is CASSLDQGRSPLHF.

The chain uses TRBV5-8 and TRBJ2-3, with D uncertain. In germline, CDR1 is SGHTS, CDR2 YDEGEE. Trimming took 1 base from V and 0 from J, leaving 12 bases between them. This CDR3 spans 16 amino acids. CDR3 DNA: TGTGCCAGCAGCTTGTCTACCGAAAGTAGCACAGATACGCAGTATTTT. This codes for CASSLSTESSTDTQYF.

The CDR3 coding sequence is TGTGCCACCAGTGACCCCCTGACTAAAGGCTCCTACAATGAGCAGTTCTTC. As protein: CATSDPLTKGSYNEQFF. This chain connects TRBV24-1 to TRBJ2-1, with D tentatively TRBD2 (5 bases). The CDR3 extends over 17 amino acids. Germline CDR1 is KGHDR and CDR2 is SFDVKD. The germline V and J ends were trimmed by 4 bases and 0 bases, with 15 bases remaining between them.

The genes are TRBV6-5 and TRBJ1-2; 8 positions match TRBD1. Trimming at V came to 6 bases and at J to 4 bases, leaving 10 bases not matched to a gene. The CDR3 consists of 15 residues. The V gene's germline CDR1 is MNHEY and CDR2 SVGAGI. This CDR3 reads CASSKGSGGSYGYTF. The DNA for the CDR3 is TGTGCCAGCAGCAAGGGGTCAGGGGGCTCCTATGGCTACACCTTC.

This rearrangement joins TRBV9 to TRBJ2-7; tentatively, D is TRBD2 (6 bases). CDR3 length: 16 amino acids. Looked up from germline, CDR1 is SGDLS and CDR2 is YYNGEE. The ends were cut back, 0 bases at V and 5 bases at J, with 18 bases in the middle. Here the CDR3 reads CASSVGTTSIHHEQYF. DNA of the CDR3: TGTGCCAGCAGCGTAGGGACCACTAGCATTCACCACGAGCAGTACTTC.

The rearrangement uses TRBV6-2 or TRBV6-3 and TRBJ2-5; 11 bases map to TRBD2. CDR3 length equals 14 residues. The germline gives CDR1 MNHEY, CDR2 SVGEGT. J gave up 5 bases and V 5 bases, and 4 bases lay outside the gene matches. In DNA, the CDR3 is TGTGCCAGCAGTCGACTAGCGGGGATGGAGACCCAGTACTTC. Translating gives CASSRLAGMETQYF.

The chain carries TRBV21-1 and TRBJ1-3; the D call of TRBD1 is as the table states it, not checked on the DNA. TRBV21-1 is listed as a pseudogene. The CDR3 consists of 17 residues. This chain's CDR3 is CASSKVGTRRWRNTIYF. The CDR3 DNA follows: TGTGCCAGCAGCAAAGTCGGGACAAGAAGGTGGAGAAACACCATATATTTT.

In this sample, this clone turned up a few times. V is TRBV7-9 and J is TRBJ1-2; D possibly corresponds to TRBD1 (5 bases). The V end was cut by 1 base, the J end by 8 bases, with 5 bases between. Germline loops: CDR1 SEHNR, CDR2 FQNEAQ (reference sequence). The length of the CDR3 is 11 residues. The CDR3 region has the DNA TGTGCCAGCAGCTTAGGGGGCGGCTACACCTTC. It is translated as CASSLGGGYTF. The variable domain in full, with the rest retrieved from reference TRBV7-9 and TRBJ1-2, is DTGVSQNPRHKITKRGQNVTFRCDPISEHNRLYWYRQTLGQGPEFLTYFQNEAQLEKSRLLSDRFSAERPKGSFSTLEIQRTEQGDSAMYLCASSLGGGYTFGSGTRLTVV.

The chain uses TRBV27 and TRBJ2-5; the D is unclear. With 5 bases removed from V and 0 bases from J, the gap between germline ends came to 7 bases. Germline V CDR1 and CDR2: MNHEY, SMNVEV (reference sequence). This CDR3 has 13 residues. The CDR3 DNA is TGTGCCAGCAGTCTAAAGTACCAAGAGACCCAGTACTTC. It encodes CASSLKYQETQYF.

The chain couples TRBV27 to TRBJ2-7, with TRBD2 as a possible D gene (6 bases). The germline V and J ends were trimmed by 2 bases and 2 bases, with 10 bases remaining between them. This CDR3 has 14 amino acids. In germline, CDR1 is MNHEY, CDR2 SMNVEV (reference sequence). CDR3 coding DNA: TGTGCCAGCAGTTTAGGCGGGAACCCCTACGAGCAGTACTTC. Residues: CASSLGGNPYEQYF.

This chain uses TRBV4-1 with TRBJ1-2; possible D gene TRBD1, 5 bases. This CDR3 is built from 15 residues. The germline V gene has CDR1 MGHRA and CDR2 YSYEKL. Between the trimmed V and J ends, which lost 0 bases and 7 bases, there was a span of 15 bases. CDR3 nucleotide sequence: TGCGCCAGCAGCCAAGATAGCTCAGGGAGGGCTGGCTACACCTTC. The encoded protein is CASSQDSSGRAGYTF.

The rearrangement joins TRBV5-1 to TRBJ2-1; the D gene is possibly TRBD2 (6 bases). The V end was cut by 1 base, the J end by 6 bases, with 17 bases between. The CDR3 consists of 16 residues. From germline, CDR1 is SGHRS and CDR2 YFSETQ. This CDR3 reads CASSLRLGGDFNEQFF. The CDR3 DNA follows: TGCGCCAGCAGCTTGCGCTTGGGCGGGGATTTCAATGAGCAGTTCTTC.

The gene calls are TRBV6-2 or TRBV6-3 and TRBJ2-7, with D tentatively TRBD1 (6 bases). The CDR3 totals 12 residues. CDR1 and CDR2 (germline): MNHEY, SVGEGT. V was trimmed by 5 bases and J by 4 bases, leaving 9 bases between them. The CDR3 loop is CASSTTGYEQYF. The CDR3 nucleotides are TGTGCCAGCAGTACTACAGGGTACGAGCAGTACTTC.

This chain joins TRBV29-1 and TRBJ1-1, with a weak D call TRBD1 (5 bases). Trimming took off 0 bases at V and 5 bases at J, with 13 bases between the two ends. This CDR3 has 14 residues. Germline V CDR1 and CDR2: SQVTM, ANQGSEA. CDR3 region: CSVEEGREGTEAFF. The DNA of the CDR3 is TGCAGCGTTGAAGAGGGACGGGAGGGGACTGAAGCTTTCTTT.

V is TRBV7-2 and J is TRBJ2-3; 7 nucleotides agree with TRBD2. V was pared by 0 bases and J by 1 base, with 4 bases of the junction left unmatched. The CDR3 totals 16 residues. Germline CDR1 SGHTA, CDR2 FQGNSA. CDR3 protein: CASSLATAGRTDTQYF. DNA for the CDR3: TGTGCCAGCAGCTTAGCGACAGCGGGGCGCACAGATACGCAGTATTTT.

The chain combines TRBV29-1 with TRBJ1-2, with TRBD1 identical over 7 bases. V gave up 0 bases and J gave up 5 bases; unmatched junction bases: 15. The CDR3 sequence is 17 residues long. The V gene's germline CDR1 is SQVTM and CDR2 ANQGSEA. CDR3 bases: TGCAGCGTTGAAGATCTTCCCAGACAGGGTAAAGAATATGGCTACACCTTC. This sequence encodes CSVEDLPRQGKEYGYTF. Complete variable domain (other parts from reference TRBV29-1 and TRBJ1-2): SAVISQKPSRDICQRGTSLTIQCQVDSQVTMMFWYRQQPGQSLTLIATANQGSEATYESGFVIDKFPISRPNLTFSTLTVSNMSPEDSSIYLCSVEDLPRQGKEYGYTFGSGTRLTVV.

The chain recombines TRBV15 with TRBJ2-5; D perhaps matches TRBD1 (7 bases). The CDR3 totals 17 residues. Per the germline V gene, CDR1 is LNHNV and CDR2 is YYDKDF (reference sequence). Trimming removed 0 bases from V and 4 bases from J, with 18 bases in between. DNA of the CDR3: TGTGCCACCAGCAGAGAAAGGTCGGACAGGCGGGGAGAGACCCAGTACTTC. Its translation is CATSRERSDRRGETQYF.

Written as DNA, the CDR3 is TGTGCCAGCAGCCACTATACCGGGACTGGAAACTACAATGAGCAGTTCTTC. It specifies CASSHYTGTGNYNEQFF. The rearrangement uses TRBV14 and TRBJ2-1; the D gene is possibly TRBD2 (6 bases). V lost 3 bases, J lost 3 bases, and 18 bases lay in between. Germline V gene sequence: CDR1 SGHDN, CDR2 FVKESK. The CDR3 length is 17 residues.

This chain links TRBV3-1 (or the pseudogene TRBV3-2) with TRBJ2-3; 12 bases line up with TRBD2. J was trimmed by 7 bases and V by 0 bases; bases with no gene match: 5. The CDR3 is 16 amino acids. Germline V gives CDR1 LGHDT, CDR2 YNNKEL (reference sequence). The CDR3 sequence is CASSQDMTSGGYTQYF. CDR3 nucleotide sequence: TGTGCCAGCAGCCAAGACATGACTAGCGGGGGATATACGCAGTATTTT.

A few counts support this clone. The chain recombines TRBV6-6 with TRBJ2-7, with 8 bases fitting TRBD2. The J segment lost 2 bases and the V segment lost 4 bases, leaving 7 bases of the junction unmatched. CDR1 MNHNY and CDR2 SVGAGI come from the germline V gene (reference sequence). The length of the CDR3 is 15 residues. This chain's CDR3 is CASSSTSGGTYEQYF. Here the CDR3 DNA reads TGTGCCAGCAGTTCCACTAGCGGAGGAACCTACGAGCAGTACTTC.

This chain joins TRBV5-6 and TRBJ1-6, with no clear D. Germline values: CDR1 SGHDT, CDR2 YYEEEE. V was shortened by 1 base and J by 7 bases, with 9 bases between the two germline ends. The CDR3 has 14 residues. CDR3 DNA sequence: TGTGCCAGCAGCTTGTTGGCAGGCAATTCACCCCTCCACTTT. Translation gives CASSLLAGNSPLHF.

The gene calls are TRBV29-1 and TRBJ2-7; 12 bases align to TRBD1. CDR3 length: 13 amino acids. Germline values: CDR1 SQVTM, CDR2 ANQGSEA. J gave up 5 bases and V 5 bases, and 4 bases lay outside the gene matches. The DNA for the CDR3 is TGCAGCGTTCCCGGGACAGGGGGCGACGAGCAGTACTTC. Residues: CSVPGTGGDEQYF.